The 21 T cell receptor beta chains presented below share a single source sample, sequenced in a study of T cells in localized non-small cell lung cancer. Using immunoSEQ multiplex PCR, the repertoire was profiled, and TCRdb retains in-frame clones only, with some absent. The sample contains a few thousand clones, over 25% of which appear only once. Material: normal lung tissue next to the tumor, obtained before any cancer treatment. The receptor set was obtained from a man aged 40 to 70 with stage I lung adenocarcinoma.

V is TRBV6-8 and J is TRBJ2-2; 13 positions match TRBD2. V trimming: 10 bases; J trimming: 8 bases; junction bases outside the gene matches: 7. This CDR3 region has 14 residues. Germline V lookup: CDR1 MNHGY, CDR2 SAAAGT. Written as DNA, the CDR3 is TGTGCCATCAGCACTAGCGGGGGGGCAGGGGAGCTGTTTTTT. It specifies CAISTSGGAGELFF.

V gene TRBV5-1 combines with J gene TRBJ1-3; D may be TRBD1 (6 bases). CDR1 is SGHRS, CDR2 YFSETQ, per germline. With 5 bases removed from V and 6 bases from J, the gap between germline ends came to 18 bases. The CDR3 has 15 amino acids. Here the CDR3 reads CASSYNRDPANTIYF. The CDR3, as DNA: TGCGCCAGCAGTTACAACAGGGACCCGGCAAACACCATATATTTT.

V usage is TRBV19 and J usage is TRBJ2-5, with D perhaps matching TRBD1 or TRBD2 (6 bases each). The germline V gene encodes CDR1 LNHDA and CDR2 SQIVND (reference sequence). The length of the CDR3 is 15 residues. The V and J ends lost 7 bases and 4 bases respectively, with 19 bases between them. As DNA, the CDR3 is TGTGCCAGTAAACGAGTGGGGGGCGCGGGAGAGACCCAGTACTTC. Its translation: CASKRVGGAGETQYF.

This chain links TRBV19 with TRBJ2-2; TRBD2 is a possible D gene (5 bases). The CDR3 covers 15 residues. Germline values: CDR1 LNHDA, CDR2 SQIVND (reference sequence). V was pared by 5 bases and J by 2 bases, with 12 bases between. CDR3 bases: TGTGCCAGTAGTCCGGCCGGGATAAACACCGGGGAGCTGTTTTTT. It codes for CASSPAGINTGELFF.

The chain recombines TRBV18 with TRBJ1-1, with D tentatively TRBD1 (6 bases). This CDR3 has 15 residues. The germline V gene has CDR1 KGHSH and CDR2 LQKENI. V was clipped by 0 bases and J by 7 bases, with 15 bases between them. The CDR3 DNA is TGTGCCAGCTCACCACCCCGGGGGGCTGGGGTTGAAGCTTTCTTT. It translates to CASSPPRGAGVEAFF. Full variable domain (remainder filled in from reference TRBV18 and TRBJ1-1): NAGVMQNPRHLVRRRGQEARLRCSPMKGHSHVYWYRQLPEEGLKFMVYLQKENIIDESGMPKERFSAEFPKEGPSILRIQQVVRGDSAAYFCASSPPRGAGVEAFFGQGTRLTVV.

The chain joins TRBV6-8 to TRBJ1-1; D not resolved. The V and J ends lost 5 bases and 5 bases respectively, with 12 bases between them. The CDR3 totals 13 residues. In germline, CDR1 is MNHGY, CDR2 SAAAGT. CDR3 DNA sequence: TGTGCCAGCAGTGATGGCCGGTTGACTGAAGCTTTCTTT. Its protein product is CASSDGRLTEAFF.

The sample holds a few counts of this clone. The gene calls are TRBV6-8 and TRBJ1-5, with D uncertain. The CDR3 covers 14 residues. Germline values: CDR1 MNHGY, CDR2 SAAAGT. Trimming shortened V by 0 bases and J by 6 bases, and 9 bases separated the two germline ends. In DNA form, the CDR3 reads TGTGCCAGCAGTTACTCGAACAACCGTCAGCCCCAGCATTTT. Protein product: CASSYSNNRQPQHF.

The chain couples TRBV11-3 to TRBJ2-1; D ambiguous. Trimming cost V 5 bases and J 7 bases, with 15 bases left between them. This CDR3 is built from 14 residues. CDR1 SGHNT and CDR2 YENEEA come from the germline V gene. The CDR3 sequence: CASSQAKLENEQFF. CDR3 nucleotides: TGTGCCAGCAGCCAAGCAAAGTTGGAGAATGAGCAGTTCTTC. The full variable domain, rest sourced from reference TRBV11-3 and TRBJ2-1, is EAGVVQSPRYKIIEKKQPVAFWCNPISGHNTLYWYLQNLGQGPELLIRYENEEAVDDSQLPKDRFSAERLKGVDSTLKIQPAELGDSAVYLCASSQAKLENEQFFGPGTRLTVL.

The chain uses TRBV30 and TRBJ2-1; 9 nucleotides agree with TRBD2. The J segment lost 5 bases and the V segment lost 2 bases, leaving 7 bases of the junction unmatched. CDR1 GTSNPN and CDR2 SVGIG come from the germline V gene (reference sequence). The CDR3 has 15 amino acids. DNA of the CDR3: TGTGCCTGGAGTAACCTAGCGGGATTTGACAATGAGCAGTTCTTC. Translated: CAWSNLAGFDNEQFF.

Relative to its sample, this clone is medium-sized. The rearrangement joins TRBV9 to TRBJ1-2; 8 positions match TRBD1. The CDR3 covers 16 residues. Germline-derived CDR1 and CDR2 are SGDLS and YYNGEE. V was clipped by 4 bases and J by 4 bases; unmatched bases: 12. DNA of the CDR3: TGTGCCAGCAGCCCACGGACAGGGTCAGAAAGCTATGGCTACACCTTC. Protein sequence: CASSPRTGSESYGYTF.

This clone was counted only a few times. The chain has TRBV5-8 and TRBJ1-1; D gene ambiguous. The CDR3 is made up of 13 amino acids. V lost 7 bases and J 8 bases, leaving 18 bases between the germline ends. Germline V CDR1 and CDR2: SGHTS, YDEGEE. The CDR3 DNA is TGTGCCAGCCCCTCCCCCGAAGGGTCGGAAGCTTTCTTT. This codes for CASPSPEGSEAFF.

Relative to its sample, this clone is medium-sized (0.01 to 0.1%). The chain carries TRBV23-1 and TRBJ2-3; 8 bases align to TRBD1. TRBV23-1 is known as an ORF, though its function is uncertain. V lost 7 bases and J lost 1; bases outside the gene matches: 16. The CDR3 loop spans 18 amino acids. The CDR3 nucleotides are TGCGCCAGCATGGCGACGGACAGGGCCCCCAAAGGCACAGATACGCAGTATTTT. Its protein product is CASMATDRAPKGTDTQYF.

This clone has a handful of counts. This chain uses TRBV11-3 with TRBJ2-1, with D perhaps assigned TRBD1 or TRBD2 (5 bases each). Per the germline V gene, CDR1 is SGHNT and CDR2 is YENEEA. The CDR3 sequence is 17 residues long. Deletions cut 5 bases from V and 4 bases from J, with 21 bases between. The CDR3 DNA reads as TGTGCCAGCAGCGAAGAGGGGCGAGGACTCGGATACAATGAGCAGTTCTTC. Protein sequence: CASSEEGRGLGYNEQFF.

The chain is built from TRBV29-1 and TRBJ1-2, with a tentative D call TRBD1 (6 bases). V was trimmed by 6 bases and J by 4 bases, leaving 12 bases between them. The CDR3 length is 12 residues. CDR1 is SQVTM, CDR2 ANQGSEA, per germline. The CDR3 loop reads CSVRTEGYGYTF. The DNA of the CDR3 is TGCAGCGTCAGGACAGAAGGCTATGGCTACACCTTC.

This chain links TRBV9 with TRBJ1-5, with D hard to call. The CDR3 sequence is 13 residues long. Per the germline V gene, CDR1 is SGDLS and CDR2 is YYNGEE. The ends were cut back, 0 bases at V and 3 bases at J, with 4 bases in the middle. The DNA for the CDR3 is TGTGCCAGCAGCGTAGGCGACAATCAGCCCCAGCATTTT. Translated: CASSVGDNQPQHF.

This rearrangement joins TRBV19 to TRBJ2-7, with 10 positions matching TRBD2. The germline CDR1 and CDR2 sequences are LNHDA and SQIVND (reference sequence). Trimming at V came to 10 bases and at J to 4 bases, leaving 13 bases not matched to a gene. The CDR3 spans 15 residues. Here the CDR3 reads CATSAGGGLAYEQYF. The CDR3 DNA follows: TGTGCCACTTCAGCGGGTGGGGGACTAGCGTACGAGCAGTACTTC.

The chain uses TRBV6-8 and TRBJ2-7; possibly TRBD2 for D (5 bases). Germline V gene sequence: CDR1 MNHGY, CDR2 SAAAGT. This CDR3 spans 12 amino acids. V was cut by 6 bases and J by 4 bases, with 10 bases left in between. CDR3 nucleotide sequence: TGTGCCAGCAGCACTAGTGGATACGAGCAGTACTTC. Translated: CASSTSGYEQYF.

CDR3 bases: TGTGCCTTGACGGTACAGGCTATTAATTCACCCCTCCACTTT. This codes for CALTVQAINSPLHF. J is TRBJ1-6 and V is TRBV30; weak D call: TRBD1 (5 bases). Germline loops: CDR1 GTSNPN, CDR2 SVGIG (reference sequence). CDR3 length equals 14 residues. The V and J ends lost 7 bases and 6 bases respectively, with 16 bases between them.

This clone rates as medium-sized. The CDR3 protein is CASSVGPSNEAFF. The CDR3 region has the DNA TGTGCCAGCAGCGTTGGTCCCTCCAATGAAGCTTTCTTT. This chain joins TRBV9 and TRBJ1-1; D unresolved. Germline V lookup: CDR1 SGDLS, CDR2 YYNGEE. V dropped 2 bases and J dropped 7 bases, with 12 bases sitting between them. This CDR3 is 13 amino acids long.

This sequence joins TRBV5-3 and TRBJ2-7, with no clear D. TRBV5-3 is sorted into the ORF group, with uncertain function. Trimming removed 0 bases from V and 1 base from J, with 8 bases in between. The length of the CDR3 is 14 residues. CDR3 sequence: CARSLGQKSYEQYF. In nucleotides, the CDR3 is TGTGCCAGAAGCTTGGGACAAAAATCCTACGAGCAGTACTTC.

By its share, this clone is medium-sized. The chain has TRBV9 and TRBJ2-3, with unresolved D. The V gene lost 4 bases and the J gene lost 6 bases, with 12 bases spanning the gap. The CDR3 runs 13 residues. Germline CDR1 is SGDLS and CDR2 is YYNGEE. Written as DNA, the CDR3 is TGTGCCAGCAGCTGGTCCTTCTGGGATACGCAGTATTTT. This gives the protein CASSWSFWDTQYF.